This T cell receptor (beta chain) is from a study of blood T cell repertoires in COVID-19. Study context: Specimens from acute and convalescent COVID-19 originated in the United States, Italy and Spain. T cells, B-cell-depleted T cells, or PBMCs provided the cDNA or gDNA that served as material.

Per the authors' pipeline: Quantification of nucleated cells was approximated via reference gene primer amplification. Here immunoSEQ multiplex PCR was the method, and the copy in TCRdb shows in-frame clones only, minus some. V and J calls and clone size follow that table, whereas D and trimming were derived from the DNA. Counted here are almost 100,000 clones, roughly 86% occurring once; the ten biggest clones make up around a tenth. The CDR3 covers 17 residues. CDR1 and CDR2 from the germline V gene are LNHNV and YYDKDF (reference sequence). V lost 3 bases to trimming and J lost 0 bases, with 16 bases between them.

The clonotype originates from a man between 45 and 60 years old with acute or convalescent COVID-19. V usage is TRBV15 and J usage is TRBJ2-3; possible D gene TRBD2, 6 bases. Sequencing was performed on peripheral blood. CDR3 loop: CATSSFRDSSSTDTQYF. The CDR3 region has the DNA TGTGCCACCAGCAGCTTTCGGGACTCCTCTAGCACAGATACGCAGTATTTT.